The T cell receptor beta chain described here comes from a study of shared clonotypes between healthy human individuals. This table comes from immunoSEQ multiplex PCR, and its TCRdb copy is limited to in-frame clones, with some not included. This sample has about 960,000 clones, with approximately 76% found just once. V shed 2 bases, J shed 7 bases, and the junction held 6 bases outside the gene matches. This CDR3 is built from 15 residues. Germline-derived CDR1 and CDR2 are SGHTA and FQGNSA. The source of this sequence is a man aged 18 to 29 in good health. The sample was memory CD4+ T cells sorted from blood. Stated subset: CD45RA-negative fraction. The chain has TRBV7-2 and TRBJ2-1, with 9 positions matching TRBD2. The CDR3 sequence is CASSLLAGRANEQFF. CDR3 bases: TGTGCCAGCAGCTTACTAGCGGGAAGAGCGAATGAGCAGTTCTTC.